The 28 T cell receptor beta chains below were found in one sample sequenced in a study of cytomegalovirus exposure and HLA in healthy donors. The PCR used 60 Vbeta and 13 Jbeta primers. The method was immunoSEQ multiplex PCR; TCRdb's version includes in-frame clones alone and lacks a portion of them. This table holds some 120,000 clones, about four fifths found once. Sequenced material: PBMCs. Every receptor here comes from a woman in her twenties or thirties in good health and CMV-seronegative.

In this sample, this clone turned up once. V gene TRBV6-5 combines with J gene TRBJ2-1; D not certain. The ends were cut back, 6 bases at V and 1 base at J, with 13 bases in the middle. The CDR3 totals 15 residues. Germline V gene data show CDR1 as MNHEY and CDR2 as SVGAGI. The CDR3 protein is CASSFQVGSYNEQFF. CDR3 bases: TGTGCCAGCAGCTTCCAGGTTGGGTCCTACAATGAGCAGTTCTTC.

The chain uses TRBV28 and TRBJ2-7; 14 bases line up with TRBD2. The CDR3 totals 18 residues. With 3 bases clipped from V and 7 bases from J, the junction kept 14 bases outside the gene matches. The germline V gene encodes CDR1 MDHEN and CDR2 SYDVKM. The CDR3 sequence is CASSFTGPRTSGRSEQYF. The CDR3 DNA reads as TGTGCCAGCAGTTTCACAGGGCCCCGGACTAGCGGGAGGAGTGAGCAGTACTTC.

The gene calls are TRBV9 and TRBJ2-1; 13 nucleotides align to TRBD2. Losses at the gene ends were 6 bases for V and 6 bases for J; bases not matched to a gene: 6. The CDR3 covers 15 residues. Germline V gene lookup returns CDR1 SGDLS and CDR2 YYNGEE. The CDR3 DNA is TGTGCCAGCACTTCCGGGACTAGCGGGGCCAATGAGCAGTTCTTC. It yields the protein CASTSGTSGANEQFF.

This chain uses TRBV2 with TRBJ2-5, with D possibly TRBD1 on 5 matching bases. This CDR3 comprises 14 residues. V lost 1 base and J lost 2, with 8 bases in between. Germline-derived CDR1 and CDR2 are SNHLY and FYNNEI. The CDR3 sequence: CASSEGAGQETQYF. CDR3 nucleotides: TGTGCCAGCAGTGAAGGGGCAGGGCAAGAGACCCAGTACTTC. Drawing the rest from reference TRBV2 and TRBJ2-5, the complete variable domain is EPEVTQTPSHQVTQMGQEVILRCVPISNHLYFYWYRQILGQKVEFLVSFYNNEISEKSEIFDDQFSVERPDGSNFTLKIRSTKLEDSAMYFCASSEGAGQETQYFGPGTRLLVL.

Written as DNA, the CDR3 is TGTGCCAGCAGTGGGACAGTACAATACTACGAGCAGTACTTC. Encoded protein: CASSGTVQYYEQYF. The J gene is TRBJ2-7, the V gene TRBV6-1; weak D call: TRBD1 (6 bases). Deletions cut 4 bases from V and 3 bases from J, with 13 bases between. The length of the CDR3 is 14 residues. Per germline, CDR1 MNHNS and CDR2 SASEGT.

The gene calls are TRBV28 and TRBJ2-7, with 7 nucleotides matching TRBD1. V shed 6 bases and J 3 bases; nucleotides not matched to a gene: 17. The CDR3 spans 17 residues. CDR1 is MDHEN, CDR2 SYDVKM, per germline. The CDR3 sequence: CASRTLADRVTGYEQYF. The CDR3, as DNA: TGTGCCAGCAGGACCTTGGCCGACAGGGTGACCGGCTACGAGCAGTACTTC.

The chain links TRBV10-1 to TRBJ2-3; tentative D call: TRBD2 (6 bases). Per germline, CDR1 WNHNN and CDR2 SYGVQD (reference sequence). CDR3 size: 16 residues. V gave up 0 bases and J gave up 6 bases, with 16 bases separating them. The DNA for the CDR3 is TGCGCCAGCAGTGAGTCGAGCGGAGGGGCCGCTGATACGCAGTATTTT. It is translated as CASSESSGGAADTQYF.

V usage is TRBV7-3 and J usage is TRBJ2-1; 7 bases are a match to TRBD1. This CDR3 region has 15 residues. CDR1 is SGHTA, CDR2 FQGTGA, per germline. V dropped 1 base and J dropped 4; count of bases not matched to a gene: 4. CDR3 sequence (DNA): TGTGCCAGCAGCTTAAACAGGGGCTCGTACAATGAGCAGTTCTTC. It translates to CASSLNRGSYNEQFF.

This CDR3 is CASTKTGGSYEQYF. In DNA form, the CDR3 reads TGTGCCAGCACCAAGACAGGGGGCTCCTACGAGCAGTACTTC. The chain employs TRBV6-1 and TRBJ2-7, with 9 bases that match TRBD1. V lost 7 bases and J lost 0; bases outside the gene matches: 4. Per germline, CDR1 MNHNS and CDR2 SASEGT. This CDR3 comprises 14 residues.

V gene TRBV5-6 combines with J gene TRBJ1-2, with 7 positions matching TRBD1. Trimming cost V 4 bases and J 2 bases; bases outside gene matches: 11. The CDR3 has 16 amino acids. Germline lookup yields CDR1 SGHDT and CDR2 YYEEEE. The DNA for the CDR3 is TGTGCCAGCAGCCAAGTAGGGGGCGGCGTAAACTATGGCTACACCTTC. It yields the protein CASSQVGGGVNYGYTF.

The chain couples TRBV6-6 to TRBJ2-3; 12 bases match TRBD2. CDR3 length: 16 residues. Trimming at V came to 6 bases and at J to 6 bases, leaving 10 bases not matched to a gene. From germline, CDR1 is MNHNY and CDR2 SVGAGI (reference sequence). The CDR3 loop is CASSYPGLAGSDTQYF. CDR3 coding DNA: TGTGCCAGCAGCTACCCGGGACTAGCGGGCTCCGATACGCAGTATTTT.

This rearrangement joins TRBV10-2 to TRBJ2-7; possible D gene TRBD2, 7 bases. The CDR3 consists of 12 residues. V was cut by 8 bases and J by 6 bases, with 14 bases left in between. Germline V gene data show CDR1 as WSHSY and CDR2 as SAAADI. CDR3 DNA: TGCGCCAGCTCTTCGGGGGGCCGCGAGCAGTACTTC. Protein: CASSSGGREQYF.

This chain joins TRBV10-2 and TRBJ2-7, with D perhaps TRBD2 (5 bases). The V and J ends lost 6 bases and 2 bases respectively, with 14 bases between them. The CDR3 consists of 14 residues. Germline-derived CDR1 and CDR2 are WSHSY and SAAADI. CDR3: CASSLGGLTYEQYF. The CDR3 DNA reads as TGCGCCAGCAGCCTGGGCGGGTTGACCTACGAGCAGTACTTC.

This chain connects TRBV14 to TRBJ2-5; 7 positions match TRBD1. V was pared by 3 bases and J by 2 bases, with 9 bases of the junction left unmatched. This CDR3 contains 16 residues. Germline CDR1 and CDR2: SGHDN and FVKESK. Here the CDR3 reads CASSHRGGLWQETQYF. The CDR3 DNA is TGTGCCAGCAGCCACCGAGGGGGCCTGTGGCAAGAGACCCAGTACTTC.

The gene calls are TRBV13 and TRBJ2-1; TRBD2 aligns across 7 bases. The CDR3 length is 15 residues. The J segment lost 0 bases and the V segment lost 7 bases, leaving 6 bases of the junction unmatched. CDR1 and CDR2 (germline): PRHDT, FYEKMQ (reference sequence). The CDR3 sequence: CASTPGGSSYNEQFF. The CDR3 region has the DNA TGTGCCAGCACCCCGGGCGGGAGCTCCTACAATGAGCAGTTCTTC.

The V call is TRBV5-6, the J call TRBJ2-1; 10 bases fit TRBD1. This CDR3 has 14 residues. Germline CDR1 is SGHDT and CDR2 is YYEEEE. V trimming: 5 bases; J trimming: 10 bases; junction bases outside the gene matches: 9. The CDR3, as DNA: TGTGCCAGCAGAGGGACAGGGGAGCTTTGGGAGCAGTTCTTC. It codes for CASRGTGELWEQFF.

CDR3: CAISESTINYGYTF. The CDR3 region has the DNA TGTGCCATCAGTGAGTCGACAATTAACTATGGCTACACCTTC. The J gene is TRBJ1-2, the V gene TRBV10-3; D is ambiguous. In germline, CDR1 is ENHRY, CDR2 SYGVKD. The CDR3 is made up of 14 amino acids. The germline V and J ends were trimmed by 0 bases and 1 base, with 6 bases remaining between them.

The gene calls are TRBV6-4 and TRBJ2-4, with 7 bases aligning to TRBD1. The V gene's germline CDR1 is MRHNA and CDR2 SNTAGT. V dropped 6 bases and J dropped 0; count of bases not matched to a gene: 14. The CDR3 has 18 amino acids. The CDR3 spells CASSAVIRQGLAKNIQYF. The CDR3 DNA is TGTGCCAGCAGCGCCGTGATTCGACAGGGCCTAGCCAAAAACATTCAGTACTTC.

The CDR3 DNA reads TGTGCCAGCAGTCCCCACAGGGAGGGTGGTGAAAAACTGTTTTTT. This encodes CASSPHREGGEKLFF. The rearrangement joins TRBV27 to TRBJ1-4, with a tentative D call TRBD1 (6 bases). The V gene's germline CDR1 is MNHEY and CDR2 SMNVEV (reference sequence). The CDR3 consists of 15 residues. Trimming took off 5 bases at V and 7 bases at J, with 17 bases between the two ends.

Remarks on this clone: The sample holds other DNA sequences that translate to the same CDR3. V gene TRBV18 combines with J gene TRBJ2-1; D may be TRBD2 (6 bases). Germline V gives CDR1 KGHSH, CDR2 LQKENI. This CDR3 has 14 residues. Trimming stripped 3 bases from V and 2 bases from J, with 8 bases between. The CDR3 bases are TGTGCCAGCTCACCGCGGGATACCTACAATGAGCAGTTCTTC. The encoded protein is CASSPRDTYNEQFF.

This rearrangement joins TRBV27 to TRBJ2-1, with TRBD2 as a possible D gene (5 bases). The V end lost 7 bases, the J end lost 7 bases, and 17 bases lay between the germline ends. The CDR3 consists of 14 residues. The germline CDR1 and CDR2 sequences are MNHEY and SMNVEV (reference sequence). The CDR3: CASTPIGLLNEQFF. The CDR3, as DNA: TGTGCCAGCACACCCATTGGACTCCTAAATGAGCAGTTCTTC.

The chain employs TRBV4-1 and TRBJ2-1, with TRBD2 identical over 8 bases. The CDR3 contains 17 residues. V gave up 1 base and J gave up 6 bases; unmatched junction bases: 11. Germline V gene lookup returns CDR1 MGHRA and CDR2 YSYEKL. This CDR3 is CASSQVPGGRRGNEQFF. In DNA form, the CDR3 reads TGCGCCAGCAGCCAAGTCCCGGGCGGGAGGAGGGGCAATGAGCAGTTCTTC.

CDR3 sequence: CASTAGTNYGYTF. In DNA, the CDR3 is TGTGCCAGCACCGCTGGCACTAACTATGGCTACACCTTC. The J gene is TRBJ1-2, the V gene TRBV28; no reliable D call. Per germline, CDR1 MDHEN and CDR2 SYDVKM. The germline V and J ends were trimmed by 7 bases and 0 bases, with 9 bases remaining between them. The CDR3 is made up of 13 amino acids.

The chain links TRBV6-1 to TRBJ1-2; TRBD1 matches 9 bases. Germline CDR1 and CDR2: MNHNS and SASEGT. Germline trimming cut 8 bases from V and 6 bases from J; bases unmatched to any gene: 4. This CDR3 contains 12 residues. The CDR3, as DNA: TGTGCCAGCTCGGGGACAGGGAATGGCTACACCTTC. It specifies CASSGTGNGYTF.

This rearrangement joins TRBV5-1 to TRBJ2-4; perhaps TRBD2 as D (6 bases). CDR1 is SGHRS and CDR2 is YFSETQ in the germline V gene. V lost 4 bases and J 9 bases, leaving 26 bases between the germline ends. The CDR3 contains 17 residues. The CDR3 is CASSPRSGEIEGSIQYF. CDR3 nucleotides: TGCGCCAGCAGCCCGAGGTCGGGGGAGATAGAGGGATCCATTCAGTACTTC.

The V and J genes are TRBV18 and TRBJ1-1; 7 positions agree with TRBD1. CDR1 is KGHSH and CDR2 is LQKENI in the germline V gene. The CDR3 contains 16 residues. The J segment lost 3 bases and the V segment lost 3 bases, leaving 10 bases of the junction unmatched. This CDR3 is CASSPRSGGWDTEAFF. CDR3 in DNA: TGTGCCAGCTCACCCAGGTCAGGGGGATGGGACACTGAAGCTTTCTTT.

The CDR3 DNA is TGTGCCATCAGCAGTGGACAGGGGGTTCCCGAGCAGTACTTC. This translates into CAISSGQGVPEQYF. This chain connects TRBV10-3 to TRBJ2-5; 10 nucleotides align to TRBD1. The J call may be mistaken, given a closer DNA end match to TRBJ2-7. In germline, CDR1 is ENHRY, CDR2 SYGVKD. The CDR3 loop spans 14 amino acids.

This chain connects TRBV5-4 to TRBJ2-3, with 8 bases matching TRBD2. Germline CDR1 is SGHNT and CDR2 is YYREEE (reference sequence). The CDR3 is 14 amino acids. V lost 4 bases and J lost 6; bases outside the gene matches: 7. The CDR3 sequence: CASSTGGARDTQYF. CDR3 DNA: TGTGCCAGCAGCACCGGGGGGGCAAGGGATACGCAGTATTTT.